The T cell receptor beta chain described here comes from a study of cytomegalovirus exposure and HLA in healthy donors. Using immunoSEQ multiplex PCR, the repertoire was profiled, and TCRdb retains in-frame clones only, with some absent. The data show approximately 200,000 clones, 85% to 95% seen once. Sequenced input: PBMCs. This clonotype was obtained from a woman aged 18 to 35 in good health and CMV-seronegative.

The CDR3 is CASSRLAAGQIYEQYF. The CDR3 nucleotides are TGTGCCAGTAGTCGTCTCGCAGCGGGACAAATCTACGAGCAGTACTTC. The chain links TRBV19 to TRBJ2-7, with D perhaps matching TRBD2 (7 bases). CDR3 size: 16 residues. Germline assignment: CDR1 LNHDA and CDR2 SQIVND (reference sequence). V was shortened by 5 bases and J by 3 bases, with 20 bases between the two germline ends.